The TCR beta chain under discussion was sequenced for a study of OX40 agonist ivuxolimab in advanced cancers. Study summary: The patients received agonistic anti-OX40 (CD134) antibody ivuxolimab. Prior checkpoint blockade (anti-PD-1, anti-PD-L1 or anti-CTLA-4) was permitted; 40% had it.

Whole-study findings and limits: CD8+ T cells showed, on average, more clonal expansion than CD4+ cells.

Germline V lookup: CDR1 DFQATT, CDR2 SNEGSKA (reference sequence). The V and J ends lost 2 bases and 5 bases respectively, with 6 bases between them. The CDR3 covers 11 residues. This clone was detected only a few times. Its specificity is unknown. Generated by immunoSEQ multiplex PCR, the TCRdb table keeps only in-frame clones and is missing some. The sample lists some 47,000 clones, 75% to 85% occurring once. This chain links TRBV20-1 with TRBJ2-5; possible D gene TRBD2, 6 bases. Sequencing used CD4+ or CD8+ T cells sorted from blood, obtained in a trial of the OX40 agonist ivuxolimab. The TCR was taken from an adult with an advanced solid tumor such as melanoma, head and neck, liver or kidney cancer. CDR3 amino acids: CSARLAETQYF. The CDR3 DNA sequence: TGCAGTGCTAGACTAGCGGAGACCCAGTACTTC.